The 10 T cell receptor beta chains listed next were all sequenced from one sample in a study of T cell changes during pregnancy in multiple sclerosis. Profiling relied on immunoSEQ multiplex PCR, and the TCRdb table lists in-frame clones only, not all of them. The data show around 35,000 clones, around 93% seen once. The sample consisted of CD4+ T cells from peripheral blood mononuclear cells, taken in the third trimester of pregnancy. These receptors were collected from a female donor in good health, enrolled as a control in a pregnancy study.

This chain links TRBV9 with TRBJ2-1; 11 bases agree with TRBD2. This CDR3 spans 15 amino acids. Germline-derived CDR1 and CDR2 are SGDLS and YYNGEE. Trimming took 6 bases from V and 8 from J; bases not matched to a gene: 10. The CDR3 here is CASNVLGTSGDEQFF. The CDR3, as DNA: TGTGCCAGCAATGTCCTTGGGACTAGCGGCGATGAGCAGTTCTTC.

With respect to this clone: The junction does not match germline at one end; this may be a read error. The chain combines TRBV20-1 with TRBJ2-7; D unclear. Germline V gene data show CDR1 as DFQATT and CDR2 as SNEGSKA (reference sequence). The CDR3 has 10 residues. For the CDR3, the DNA is TGCAGTGCTAGGTCCTCCGAGCAGTACTTC. Residues: CSARSSEQYF.

The chain couples TRBV11-2 to TRBJ1-1; 12 nucleotides align to TRBD1. The ends lost 4 bases at V and 5 bases at J; junction bases unmatched: 11. Germline CDR1 and CDR2: SGHAT and FQNNGV. The CDR3 spans 17 residues. The CDR3 reads CASSSRDRGLVLTEAFF. The DNA of the CDR3 is TGTGCCAGCAGCTCCCGGGACAGGGGGCTTGTTCTGACTGAAGCTTTCTTT.

This clone showed up just once. This chain links TRBV11-2 with TRBJ2-1, with 7 bases fitting TRBD1. CDR1 SGHAT and CDR2 FQNNGV come from the germline V gene. The CDR3 contains 19 residues. Germline trimming cut 1 base from V and 2 bases from J; bases unmatched to any gene: 14. Here the CDR3 DNA reads TGTGCCAGCAGCTTAGGCAGAATACTTGGACAGGAAGCCTACAATGAGCAGTTCTTC. Translated, it gives CASSLGRILGQEAYNEQFF. Full variable domain (outside the CDR3, taken from reference TRBV11-2 and TRBJ2-1): EAGVAQSPRYKIIEKRQSVAFWCNPISGHATLYWYQQILGQGPKLLIQFQNNGVVDDSQLPKDRFSAERLKGVDSTLKIQPAKLEDSAVYLCASSLGRILGQEAYNEQFFGPGTRLTVL.

This clone was counted once. CDR3 sequence reads: CASSDKTGGKGEQYF. The CDR3 nucleotides read TGTGCCAGCAGTGACAAGACAGGGGGAAAGGGCGAGCAGTACTTC. The V and J genes are TRBV6-1 and TRBJ2-7, with 9 nucleotides matching TRBD1. V lost 3 bases and J lost 6; bases outside the gene matches: 9. Germline assignment: CDR1 MNHNS and CDR2 SASEGT. The CDR3 is made up of 15 amino acids.

The V call is TRBV19, the J call TRBJ2-3, with a weak D call TRBD2 (7 bases). CDR1 is LNHDA, CDR2 SQIVND, per germline (reference sequence). The CDR3 contains 15 residues. With 6 bases removed from V and 4 bases from J, the gap between germline ends came to 17 bases. This CDR3 reads CASSKGGAGADTQYF. The CDR3 coding sequence is TGTGCCAGTAGCAAGGGGGGGGCCGGGGCAGATACGCAGTATTTT.

The chain joins TRBV18 to TRBJ1-3; D gene ambiguous. The ends were cut back, 2 bases at V and 3 bases at J, with 17 bases in the middle. The CDR3 length is 17 residues. Germline CDR1 and CDR2: KGHSH and LQKENI. The CDR3 coding sequence is TGTGCCAGCTCACCAGTCCCTGCGGGTCTAGGTGGAAACACCATATATTTT. Protein product: CASSPVPAGLGGNTIYF.

V usage is TRBV10-3 and J usage is TRBJ1-6; TRBD1 agrees at 11 bases. The CDR3 loop spans 14 amino acids. Germline CDR1 ENHRY, CDR2 SYGVKD. V lost 6 bases and J lost 10; bases outside the gene matches: 5. CDR3 nucleotides: TGTGCCATCAGGCCGGGACAGGGGGACTCACCCCTCCACTTT. As protein: CAIRPGQGDSPLHF.

V is TRBV27 and J is TRBJ1-4; no reliable D call. Trimming stripped 6 bases from V and 3 bases from J, with 8 bases between. The CDR3 contains 13 residues. Germline CDR1 reads MNHEY; CDR2 reads SMNVEV (reference sequence). The CDR3 bases are TGTGCCAGCAGCTCCCGTCCTAATGAAAAACTGTTTTTT. Encoded protein: CASSSRPNEKLFF.

The chain combines TRBV6-5 with TRBJ1-4; TRBD1 matches 7 bases. The CDR3 consists of 13 residues. The germline gives CDR1 MNHEY, CDR2 SVGAGI. The junction had 4 bases not matched to a gene; V was cut back by 6 bases and J by 6 bases. For the CDR3, the DNA is TGTGCCAGCAGCATAGGGGGCCATGAAAAACTGTTTTTT. It specifies CASSIGGHEKLFF.